The 30 T cell receptor beta chains reported below all come from one sample, sequenced in a study of metastatic and nonmetastatic thyroid tumors. TCRdb re-called clones via MiXCR from the PCR reads. Found here are approximately 21,000 clones, 28% of them singletons; the top ten hold 13% to 15%. Patients underwent thyroid surgery, and none had received any treatment before it. The sequencing sample was made of tumor tissue. These receptors were taken from a male donor with papillary thyroid cancer or a benign thyroid nodule (not recorded which). Some clones in this sample may be carry-over from other donors' samples.

This chain links TRBV5-1 with TRBJ1-4; D is possibly TRBD1 (6 bases). Between the trimmed V and J ends, which lost 6 bases and 7 bases, there was a span of 16 bases. Germline V CDR1 and CDR2: SGHRS, YFSETQ. CDR3 length: 14 residues. The CDR3 bases are TGCGCCAGCACCAAAGGGGGGGAGGCTGAAAAACTGTTTTTT. It yields the protein CASTKGGEAEKLFF.

This clone was detected many times. The rearrangement joins TRBV19 to TRBJ2-7; D might be TRBD2 (6 bases). Trimming shortened V by 5 bases and J by 6 bases, and 14 bases separated the two germline ends. The CDR3 is 13 amino acids. Germline loops: CDR1 LNHDA, CDR2 SQIVND (reference sequence). In nucleotides, the CDR3 is TGTGCCAGTAGTGGGGGGAGCCCCTTCGAGCAGTACTTC. The encoded protein is CASSGGSPFEQYF.

A few counts support this clone. V and J are TRBV20-1 and TRBJ2-1, with 7 bases matching TRBD2. The CDR3 has 15 amino acids. V lost 0 bases, J lost 4 bases, and 6 bases stayed unmatched. The V gene's germline CDR1 is DFQATT and CDR2 SNEGSKA (reference sequence). CDR3 in DNA: TGCAGTGCTAGAGATTTAGCGGGCCCTTACAATGAGCAGTTCTTC. Its translation: CSARDLAGPYNEQFF.

This clone is labeled medium-sized. Other DNA sequences in this sample translate to the same CDR3. The chain employs TRBV28 and TRBJ1-2; D possibly corresponds to TRBD1 (6 bases). CDR1 is MDHEN and CDR2 is SYDVKM in the germline V gene. V gave up 6 bases and J gave up 8 bases, with 13 bases separating them. The CDR3 is 12 residues long. The CDR3: CASRQQGGGYTF. The CDR3 DNA follows: TGTGCCAGCAGACAACAGGGAGGAGGCTACACCTTC.

This chain connects TRBV28 to TRBJ1-2; D call uncertain. The CDR3 is made up of 17 amino acids. Trimming took 5 bases from V and 4 from J, leaving 23 bases between them. Per germline, CDR1 MDHEN and CDR2 SYDVKM. The CDR3 DNA reads TGTGCCAGCAGTGTCTCCCTTACCCCCGCGGTTATCTATGGCTACACCTTC. Encoded protein: CASSVSLTPAVIYGYTF.

This clone counts as medium-sized. The chain joins TRBV19 to TRBJ1-1; D call uncertain. This CDR3 is 15 amino acids long. Germline loops: CDR1 LNHDA, CDR2 SQIVND (reference sequence). Trimming pared 4 bases from V and 6 bases from J, leaving 18 bases between. The CDR3 DNA reads as TGTGCCAGTAGTACGATCTTTTATAGTAAACCTGAAGCTTTCTTT. Translated, it gives CASSTIFYSKPEAFF.

In its sample, this clone was seen a few times. The chain links TRBV30 to TRBJ1-2; unclear D gene. The CDR3 consists of 11 residues. V was cut by 0 bases and J by 8 bases, with 7 bases left in between. Germline assignment: CDR1 GTSNPN and CDR2 SVGIG (reference sequence). DNA of the CDR3: TGTGCCTGGAGTGTACGAGGAGGCTACACCTTC. It codes for CAWSVRGGYTF.

V and J are TRBV20-1 and TRBJ2-7, with D perhaps matching TRBD1 (6 bases). Trimming pared 7 bases from V and 3 bases from J, leaving 22 bases between. The CDR3 covers 15 residues. Germline V CDR1 and CDR2: DFQATT, SNEGSKA (reference sequence). For the CDR3, the DNA is TGCAGTGGGGGTCGGGCCACAAGGGGGAACTACGAGCAGTACTTC. Protein product: CSGGRATRGNYEQYF.

This rearrangement joins TRBV6-5 to TRBJ2-2, with D possibly being TRBD1 (5 bases). This CDR3 contains 16 residues. Germline values: CDR1 MNHEY, CDR2 SVGAGI. Trimming took 0 bases from V and 3 from J, leaving 11 bases between them. The CDR3 DNA reads TGTGCCAGCAGTTACTCCAGGGTACGGGACACCGGGGAGCTGTTTTTT. This encodes CASSYSRVRDTGELFF.

The chain joins TRBV10-1 to TRBJ2-7; 12 bases line up with TRBD2. The germline CDR1 and CDR2 sequences are WNHNN and SYGVQD (reference sequence). CDR3 size: 16 residues. V gave up 0 bases and J gave up 3 bases; unmatched junction bases: 3. CDR3 sequence (DNA): TGCGCCAGCAGTGAGTCGACTAGCGGGAGTTTCTACGAGCAGTACTTC. It specifies CASSESTSGSFYEQYF.

The CDR3 protein is CSVEWRGNSYEQYF. The CDR3 DNA is TGCAGCGTTGAATGGCGGGGGAACTCCTACGAGCAGTACTTC. The chain uses TRBV29-1 and TRBJ2-7; TRBD2 aligns across 7 bases. The trim removed 2 bases at V and 0 bases at J, leaving 4 bases unmatched. The length of the CDR3 is 14 residues. Per the germline V gene, CDR1 is SQVTM and CDR2 is ANQGSEA.

The V call is TRBV10-2, the J call TRBJ2-7; perhaps TRBD2 as D (5 bases). Germline V gene lookup returns CDR1 WSHSY and CDR2 SAAADI. V gave up 8 bases and J gave up 4 bases, with 12 bases separating them. The CDR3 consists of 12 residues. The chain's CDR3 is CASGLRGYEQYF. The CDR3 DNA is TGCGCCAGCGGTTTAAGAGGGTACGAGCAGTACTTC.

The V gene is TRBV6-2 or TRBV6-3, the J gene TRBJ1-5; no definite D call. The CDR3 covers 14 residues. V shed 0 bases and J shed 0 bases, with 3 bases lying between them. Germline lookup yields CDR1 MNHEY and CDR2 SVGEGT. The CDR3 nucleotides are TGTGCCAGCAGTTACTCGGGTAGCAATCAGCCCCAGCATTTT. This translates into CASSYSGSNQPQHF.

This clone was found many times. The chain recombines TRBV2 with TRBJ2-7, with D uncertain. V was cut by 2 bases and J by 2 bases, with 7 bases left in between. The CDR3 is made up of 13 amino acids. The germline V gene has CDR1 SNHLY and CDR2 FYNNEI. The CDR3: CASSERRAYEQYF. The CDR3 nucleotides are TGTGCCAGCAGTGAAAGACGGGCCTACGAGCAGTACTTC.

The chain has TRBV6-2 or TRBV6-3 and TRBJ1-1, with D possibly being TRBD1 (6 bases). Germline values: CDR1 MNHEY, CDR2 SVGEGT. The V end was cut by 7 bases, the J end by 1 base, with 10 bases between. The CDR3 length is 13 residues. In DNA, the CDR3 is TGTGCCAGCAACAGGGATCGGAACACTGAAGCTTTCTTT. Residues: CASNRDRNTEAFF.

This clone was seen a few times. V is TRBV28 and J is TRBJ2-7; D is uncertain. The CDR3 covers 11 residues. Germline V gives CDR1 MDHEN, CDR2 SYDVKM. The CDR3 spells CATTRYYEQYF. Here the CDR3 DNA reads TGTGCAACGACACGCTACTACGAGCAGTACTTC. The variable domain in full, with the rest retrieved from reference TRBV28 and TRBJ2-7, is DVKVTQSSRYLVKRTGEKVFLECVQDMDHENMFWYRQDPGLGLRLIYFSYDVKMKEKGDIPEGYSVSREKKERFSLILESASTNQTSMYLCATTRYYEQYFGPGTRLTVT.

This clone was counted only a few times. The chain recombines TRBV5-1 with TRBJ1-3; D is ambiguous. CDR1 and CDR2 (germline): SGHRS, YFSETQ. V was pared by 4 bases and J by 4 bases, with 12 bases between. The CDR3 totals 14 residues. In DNA, the CDR3 is TGCGCCAGCAGCCTGGACCCAGGCGGAAACACCATATATTTT. As protein: CASSLDPGGNTIYF.

By sample share, this clone is medium-sized. The V and J genes are TRBV5-1 and TRBJ1-1, with D tentatively TRBD1 (5 bases). V lost 5 bases, J lost 7 bases, and 24 bases lay in between. In germline, CDR1 is SGHRS, CDR2 YFSETQ. The CDR3 extends over 16 amino acids. CDR3 coding DNA: TGCGCCAGCAGTCTTGACAGTACGGTTAAAGGGGATGAAGCTTTCTTT. Its translation is CASSLDSTVKGDEAFF.

By its share, this clone is medium-sized. The gene calls are TRBV20-1 and TRBJ1-2; 7 nucleotides agree with TRBD1. CDR3 size: 14 residues. The germline gives CDR1 DFQATT, CDR2 SNEGSKA (reference sequence). Trimming took 0 bases from V and 5 from J; bases not matched to a gene: 6. CDR3 sequence: CSARDLGQIYGYTF. CDR3 DNA sequence: TGCAGTGCTAGAGATTTGGGACAGATTTATGGCTACACCTTC.

This clone was counted ten times or more. CDR3 nucleotides: TGCAGTGCTATAATTAGCGGGAGTGAGGCGGAGACCCAGTACTTC. Translated, it gives CSAIISGSEAETQYF. The chain has TRBV20-1 and TRBJ2-5; 9 bases agree with TRBD2. Germline V gene data show CDR1 as DFQATT and CDR2 as SNEGSKA (reference sequence). V lost 4 bases to trimming and J lost 5 bases; unmatched junction nucleotides: 11. This CDR3 spans 15 amino acids.

The chain employs TRBV24-1 and TRBJ2-2; D gene unclear. The CDR3 is made up of 15 amino acids. Trimming removed 3 bases at V and 3 bases at J, with 10 bases between. Germline V lookup: CDR1 KGHDR, CDR2 SFDVKD. In nucleotides, the CDR3 is TGTGCCACCAGTGATGGTGGGATGGACACCGGGGAGCTGTTTTTT. Translated, it gives CATSDGGMDTGELFF.

The V and J genes are TRBV28 and TRBJ1-6; D perhaps matches TRBD1 (6 bases). Per the germline V gene, CDR1 is MDHEN and CDR2 is SYDVKM. The V end was cut by 5 bases, the J end by 4 bases, with 15 bases between. The CDR3 extends over 16 amino acids. The CDR3 nucleotides read TGTGCCAGCAGTCACGGCAGGGGCTTATATAATTCACCCCTCCACTTT. Amino acid sequence: CASSHGRGLYNSPLHF.

The chain uses TRBV19 and TRBJ1-2; D unresolved. CDR1 and CDR2 from the germline V gene are LNHDA and SQIVND (reference sequence). CDR3 size: 11 residues. Trimming took off 10 bases at V and 2 bases at J, with 8 bases between the two ends. The CDR3 sequence: CATQANYGYTF. Written as DNA, the CDR3 is TGTGCCACCCAGGCGAACTATGGCTACACCTTC.

By proportion, this clone is medium-sized (0.01 to 0.1%). V is TRBV4-2 and J is TRBJ1-2; TRBD1 matches at 8 bases. The CDR3 runs 16 residues. Germline V CDR1 and CDR2: LGHNA, YNFKEQ. After removal of 0 bases from V and 4 bases from J, the junction contained 7 bases not matched to a gene. The CDR3 sequence: CASSQDTTGGIYGYTF. The CDR3 coding sequence is TGTGCCAGCAGCCAAGATACCACAGGGGGGATCTATGGCTACACCTTC.

This clone is categorized as medium-sized. This rearrangement joins TRBV6-1 to TRBJ2-7, with D unresolved. Germline values: CDR1 MNHNS, CDR2 SASEGT. Trimming shortened V by 0 bases and J by 3 bases, and 6 bases separated the two germline ends. The CDR3 runs to 13 residues. CDR3 in amino acids: CASSEAGIYEQYF. The CDR3 DNA reads as TGTGCCAGCAGTGAAGCGGGCATCTACGAGCAGTACTTC.

Within the sample, this clone is medium-sized (0.01 to 0.1%). J is TRBJ1-1 and V is TRBV6-2 or TRBV6-3; D is uncertain. CDR1 and CDR2 from the germline V gene are MNHEY and SVGEGT. This CDR3 has 15 amino acids. Trimming removed 5 bases at V and 1 base at J, with 14 bases between. CDR3 nucleotides: TGTGCCAGCAGTCCGTCAGCCCCGGGGAACACTGAAGCTTTCTTT. Amino acid sequence: CASSPSAPGNTEAFF.

This chain uses TRBV2 with TRBJ2-2; D could derive from TRBD1 or TRBD2 (6 bases each). V was pared by 3 bases and J by 4 bases, with 12 bases between. Germline V gene sequence: CDR1 SNHLY, CDR2 FYNNEI. There are 15 residues in the CDR3. CDR3 loop: CASSDRTAGTGELFF. CDR3 in DNA: TGTGCCAGCAGTGATCGGACAGCGGGCACCGGGGAGCTGTTTTTT.

DNA of the CDR3: TGTGCCAGCAGTGAGGTAACCAAAAACATTCAGTACTTC. Translating gives CASSEVTKNIQYF. The V call is TRBV2, the J call TRBJ2-4; D not certain. Germline CDR1 and CDR2: SNHLY and FYNNEI. Trimming stripped 3 bases from V and 2 bases from J, with 5 bases between. This CDR3 has 13 residues. The full variable domain, with the rest looked up from reference TRBV2 and TRBJ2-4, is EPEVTQTPSHQVTQMGQEVILRCVPISNHLYFYWYRQILGQKVEFLVSFYNNEISEKSEIFDDQFSVERPDGSNFTLKIRSTKLEDSAMYFCASSEVTKNIQYFGAGTRLSVL.

This clone appeared a few times. This rearrangement joins TRBV6-1 to TRBJ1-5; weak D call: TRBD1 (6 bases). Deletions cut 7 bases from V and 1 base from J, with 14 bases between. The CDR3 has 15 residues. CDR1 and CDR2 from the germline V gene are MNHNS and SASEGT. The CDR3 coding sequence is TGTGCCAGCAACAAGGACAGTCGGAGCAATCAGCCCCAGCATTTT. Translated, it gives CASNKDSRSNQPQHF.

This clone has only a few counts. This rearrangement joins TRBV28 to TRBJ1-2; D possibly corresponds to TRBD1 (6 bases). V was clipped by 5 bases and J by 2 bases, with 9 bases between them. From germline, CDR1 is MDHEN and CDR2 SYDVKM. The CDR3 has 13 residues. The CDR3 nucleotides read TGTGCCAGCAGTGCGGACAGAAACTATGGCTACACCTTC. Its protein is CASSADRNYGYTF.